A selection of T cell receptor beta chains follows, all from one sample in a study of technical replicates of blood from several donors. The method was immunoSEQ multiplex PCR; TCRdb's version includes in-frame clones alone and lacks a portion of them. The table lists tens of thousands of clones, around 93% of them singletons. The sample taken for sequencing was T cells isolated from PBMCs. These receptor sequences come from a human donor in good health. CDR3s include the opening cysteine and the closing phenylalanine or tryptophan. Fields, in order: clone size, D gene, CDR3 length, J gene, V gene, CDR3 protein, CDR3 DNA. The D gene is left open where the match is weak. The size field is filled for only some rows; it gives once, few, many or a size class.

>-|-|15|TRBJ2-1|TRBV2
CASSERGRMYNEQFF
TGTGCCAGCAGTGAAAGGGGCAGAATGTACAATGAGCAGTTCTTC
>-|-|15|TRBJ1-2|TRBV28
CASSLRAVLGHGYTF
TGTGCCAGCAGTTTAAGGGCCGTCCTGGGGCATGGCTACACCTTC
>-|-|15|TRBJ2-2|TRBV7-6
CASSLYGGQTGELFF
TGTGCCAGCAGCTTATACGGGGGTCAGACCGGGGAGCTGTTTTTT
>-|TRBD2|17|TRBJ2-1|TRBV7-9
CASSFGSGGRARDEQFF
TGTGCCAGCAGCTTCGGTTCAGGCGGGAGGGCCAGAGATGAGCAGTTCTTC
>-|-|13|TRBJ2-7|TRBV12-5
CASGLIGAYEQYF
TGTGCTAGTGGTTTGATAGGGGCCTACGAGCAGTACTTC
>-|TRBD2|19|TRBJ2-1|TRBV5-5
CASSFYWPSGYGSYNEQFF
TGTGCCAGCAGCTTTTATTGGCCTAGCGGTTACGGCTCCTACAATGAGCAGTTCTTC
>-|-|13|TRBJ2-2|TRBV13
CASSRLSVGELFF
TGTGCCAGCAGTCGTCTTTCGGTCGGGGAGCTGTTTTTT
>-|-|16|TRBJ2-3|TRBV7-8
CASSFPGALDTDTQYF
TGTGCCAGCAGCTTCCCAGGGGCTTTAGACACAGATACGCAGTATTTT
>-|TRBD1|13|TRBJ2-3|TRBV5-1
CASSSRGSDTQYF
TGCGCCAGCAGTTCCAGGGGGTCGGATACGCAGTATTTT
>-|TRBD2|14|TRBJ2-3|TRBV19
CASRYSGGTDTQYF
TGTGCCAGTAGATATAGCGGGGGCACAGATACGCAGTATTTT
>once|-|13|TRBJ2-2|TRBV5-8
CASSWVGTGELFF
TGTGCCAGCAGCTGGGTCGGGACCGGGGAGCTGTTTTTT
>-|TRBD2|15|TRBJ2-3|TRBV7-3
CASSRLAGGRDTQYF
TGTGCCAGCAGCCGGCTAGCGGGGGGGAGAGATACGCAGTATTTT
>-|TRBD2|15|TRBJ2-7|TRBV6-5
CASSPTGTSRYEQYF
TGTGCCAGCAGTCCAACCGGGACTAGTCGCTACGAGCAGTACTTC
>-|-|13|TRBJ2-5|TRBV10-3
CAISDPSQETQYF
TGTGCCATCAGTGACCCGTCCCAAGAGACCCAGTACTTC
>-|TRBD1|15|TRBJ2-1|TRBV6-5
CASSYGAGGRNEQFF
TGTGCCAGCAGTTATGGGGCAGGGGGCCGCAATGAGCAGTTCTTC
>-|-|15|TRBJ1-1|TRBV18
CASSPQGGSPGEAFF
TGTGCCAGCTCACCTCAAGGAGGTTCCCCGGGGGAAGCTTTCTTT
>-|-|15|TRBJ1-1|TRBV5-1
CASSLEPSAGTEAFF
TGCGCCAGCAGCTTGGAACCGTCGGCGGGGACTGAAGCTTTCTTT
>-|TRBD1|13|TRBJ1-4|TRBV6-1
CATHRDRAEKLFF
TGTGCCACCCACCGGGACAGGGCTGAAAAACTGTTTTTT
>-|-|16|TRBJ1-5|TRBV7-9
CASSDQSSGSNQPQHF
TGTGCCAGCAGCGATCAATCTTCGGGGAGCAATCAGCCCCAGCATTTT
>-|TRBD1|15|TRBJ1-5|TRBV27
CASSPMTGGGQPQHF
TGTGCCAGCAGCCCAATGACAGGGGGTGGCCAGCCCCAGCATTTT